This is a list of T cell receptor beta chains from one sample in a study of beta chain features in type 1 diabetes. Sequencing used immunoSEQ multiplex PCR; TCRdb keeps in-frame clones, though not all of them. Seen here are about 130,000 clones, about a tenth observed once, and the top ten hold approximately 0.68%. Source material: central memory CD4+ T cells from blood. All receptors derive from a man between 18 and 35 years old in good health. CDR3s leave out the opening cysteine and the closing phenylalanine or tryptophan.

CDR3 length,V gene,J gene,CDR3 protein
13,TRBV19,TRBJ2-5,ASSIGTSLRETQY
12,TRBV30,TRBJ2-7,AWSVTSGAYEQY
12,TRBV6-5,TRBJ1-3,ASSITGSGNTIY
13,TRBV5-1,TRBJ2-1,ASSLGQSSYNEQF
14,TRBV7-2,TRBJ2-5,ASSSTSGTAQETQY
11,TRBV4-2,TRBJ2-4,ASSPNAENIQY
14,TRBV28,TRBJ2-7,ASSPGSGQGWYEQY
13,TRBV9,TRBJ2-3,ASSPAGGTGYTQY
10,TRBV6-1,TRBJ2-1,ASSEFSREQF
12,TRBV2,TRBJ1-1,ASSPMGGETEAF
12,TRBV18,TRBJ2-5,ASSLTPGQETQY
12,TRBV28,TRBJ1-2,ASRRPGTGTGYT
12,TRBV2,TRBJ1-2,ASSETGTGGGYT
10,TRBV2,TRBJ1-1,AGGQGITEAF
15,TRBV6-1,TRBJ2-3,ASSEVGGGTYTDTQY
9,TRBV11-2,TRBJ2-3,ASSRADTQY
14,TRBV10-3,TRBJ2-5,AISDSGTSGRETQY
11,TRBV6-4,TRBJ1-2,ASRGTANSGYT
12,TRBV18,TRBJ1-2,ASSDQTGELGYT
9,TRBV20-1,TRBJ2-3,SARKANTQY
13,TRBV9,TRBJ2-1,ASSPGRGTYNEQF
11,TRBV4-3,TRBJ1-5,ASSQDLSQPQH
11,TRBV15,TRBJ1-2,ATSPPRRGGYT
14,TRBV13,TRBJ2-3,ASSPALAGYGDTQY
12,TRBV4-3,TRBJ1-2,ASSQSESFYGYT
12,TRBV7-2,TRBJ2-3,ASSWTVRTDTQY
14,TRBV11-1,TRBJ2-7,ASSQRGTGSAYEQY